These 22 T cell receptor beta chains originate from one sample sequenced in a study of radiation and T cells in renal cell carcinoma. TCRdb keeps only in-frame clones here, not all; method: immunoSEQ multiplex PCR. Of 80,000 or so clones listed, about 89% are singletons. Documented time point: blood 4 weeks post-SBRT, at nephrectomy. As for treatment: 15 Gy SBRT to primary tumor, nephrectomy 4 weeks later. This specimen was blood, taken from a patient whose treatment included radiotherapy and nephrectomy. These TCRs come from a woman in her 70s with renal cell carcinoma.

This chain connects TRBV6-4 to TRBJ2-3; D might be TRBD1 (6 bases). Germline V lookup: CDR1 MRHNA, CDR2 SNTAGT. Trimming left V 3 bases short and J 6 bases short, with 10 bases between. The length of the CDR3 is 13 residues. CDR3: CASSEGAADTQYF. The DNA of the CDR3 is TGTGCCAGCAGTGAGGGGGCCGCGGATACGCAGTATTTT.

Turning to this clone: Germline and junction disagree at one end, which may indicate a read error. The chain employs TRBV19 and TRBJ2-3; 8 bases align to TRBD2. The germline gives CDR1 LNHDA, CDR2 SQIVND (reference sequence). The CDR3 has 14 amino acids. CDR3 sequence reads: CATSPGLEADTQYF. CDR3 nucleotides: TGTGCCACTAGTCCGGGACTAGAGGCAGATACGCAGTATTTT.

The V and J genes are TRBV23-1 and TRBJ1-1; 7 bases fit TRBD1. TRBV23-1 carries the ORF label, with uncertain function. The V segment lost 1 base and the J segment 0 bases; nucleotides outside the gene matches: 14. The CDR3 consists of 19 residues. CDR3 in DNA: TGCGCCAGCAGTCAATGGGGGGAAGGGGGGACAGCCCTGAACACTGAAGCTTTCTTT. Protein sequence: CASSQWGEGGTALNTEAFF.

The chain recombines TRBV9 with TRBJ1-2, with D uncertain. This CDR3 spans 14 amino acids. V was shortened by 0 bases and J by 8 bases, with 14 bases between the two germline ends. Germline V CDR1 and CDR2: SGDLS, YYNGEE. CDR3 protein: CASSVASGLYGYTF. Written as DNA, the CDR3 is TGTGCCAGCAGCGTAGCGTCGGGATTGTACGGCTACACCTTC.

The chain couples TRBV4-3 to TRBJ1-2; TRBD1 might be the D (6 bases). V was clipped by 4 bases and J by 1 base, with 13 bases between them. The CDR3 is 15 residues long. Germline V gene data show CDR1 as LGHNA and CDR2 as YSLEER. For the CDR3, the DNA is TGCGCCAGCAGCCCCCAGGGGCAGTTTAACTATGGCTACACCTTC. It codes for CASSPQGQFNYGYTF.

The rearrangement uses TRBV19 and TRBJ2-3; D is unresolved. The CDR3 spans 12 residues. V shed 7 bases and J shed 2 bases, with 7 bases lying between them. Germline CDR1 and CDR2: LNHDA and SQIVND (reference sequence). The CDR3 here is CASILSTDTQYF. The CDR3 bases are TGTGCCAGTATCCTGTCCACAGATACGCAGTATTTT. The full variable domain, with the rest looked up from reference TRBV19 and TRBJ2-3, is DGGITQSPKYLFRKEGQNVTLSCEQNLNHDAMYWYRQDPGQGLRLIYYSQIVNDFQKGDIAEGYSVSREKKESFPLTVTSAQKNPTAFYLCASILSTDTQYFGPGTRLTVL.

V and J are TRBV11-1 and TRBJ2-5; no definite D call. Looked up from germline, CDR1 is SGHAT and CDR2 is FQDESV (reference sequence). V shed 1 base and J shed 5 bases, with 8 bases lying between them. CDR3 length: 13 amino acids. The CDR3 DNA is TGTGCCAGCAGCTTAGTTAGGCGGGAGACCCAGTACTTC. It encodes CASSLVRRETQYF.

This chain joins TRBV6-4 and TRBJ2-3; 12 positions agree with TRBD2. Germline lookup yields CDR1 MRHNA and CDR2 SNTAGT. The V and J ends lost 0 bases and 6 bases, in that order; junction bases with no gene match: 7. This CDR3 has 17 amino acids. CDR3 protein: CASSDSASGGAYDTQYF. DNA of the CDR3: TGTGCCAGCAGTGACTCTGCTAGCGGGGGGGCCTATGATACGCAGTATTTT.

The chain couples TRBV6-6 to TRBJ2-7; D is uncertain. Between the trimmed V and J ends, which lost 5 bases and 0 bases, there was a span of 2 bases. Germline CDR1 is MNHNY and CDR2 is SVGAGI (reference sequence). The CDR3 is 11 amino acids. The CDR3 nucleotides are TGTGCCAGCAGTGGCTCCTACGAGCAGTACTTC. Encoded protein: CASSGSYEQYF.

This clone was detected once. V usage is TRBV5-4 and J usage is TRBJ2-1; either TRBD1 or TRBD2 may supply D (7 bases each). Per germline, CDR1 SGHNT and CDR2 YYREEE (reference sequence). Trimming cost V 5 bases and J 7 bases, with 22 bases left between them. This CDR3 is built from 16 residues. CDR3 amino acids: CASRDISGQGGNEQFF. CDR3 nucleotides: TGTGCCAGCAGGGATATTTCGGGGCAGGGGGGGAATGAGCAGTTCTTC.

This clone turned up a few times. The rearrangement joins TRBV18 to TRBJ1-1; 8 nucleotides match TRBD1. Germline CDR1 reads KGHSH; CDR2 reads LQKENI. The CDR3 is made up of 16 amino acids. V lost 3 bases and J lost 2; bases outside the gene matches: 8. This CDR3 is CASSPSDRGLNTEAFF. The CDR3 DNA reads TGTGCCAGCTCACCGTCTGACAGGGGACTAAACACTGAAGCTTTCTTT.

This rearrangement joins TRBV30 to TRBJ1-4, with a tentative D call TRBD1 (6 bases). Trimming pared 1 base from V and 6 bases from J, leaving 15 bases between. This CDR3 is built from 15 residues. In germline, CDR1 is GTSNPN, CDR2 SVGIG (reference sequence). The CDR3 is CAWSAVGGGDEKLFF. Written as DNA, the CDR3 is TGTGCCTGGAGTGCCGTAGGCGGGGGCGATGAAAAACTGTTTTTT.

The V and J genes are TRBV6-5 and TRBJ1-6; D might be TRBD1 (6 bases). Germline CDR1 is MNHEY and CDR2 is SVGAGI. Trimming stripped 6 bases from V and 4 bases from J, with 13 bases between. The CDR3 extends over 15 amino acids. In DNA form, the CDR3 reads TGTGCCAGCAGGCCGGCAGGGGTTTATAATTCACCCCTCCACTTT. As protein: CASRPAGVYNSPLHF.

The chain employs TRBV10-2 and TRBJ1-2; D remains unclear. Germline assignment: CDR1 WSHSY and CDR2 SAAADI. The V and J ends lost 2 bases and 3 bases respectively, with 7 bases between them. CDR3 length: 13 amino acids. CDR3 in DNA: TGCGCCAGCAGTGAGGCTAGAGACTATGGCTACACCTTC. Encoded protein: CASSEARDYGYTF.

The chain employs TRBV6-1 and TRBJ2-1; 8 positions agree with TRBD2. The germline V gene has CDR1 MNHNS and CDR2 SASEGT. The CDR3 spans 16 residues. V lost 2 bases, J lost 4 bases, and 7 bases stayed unmatched. The chain's CDR3 is CASSEREGHLYNEQFF. The CDR3 nucleotides are TGTGCCAGCAGTGAACGGGAGGGCCACCTATACAATGAGCAGTTCTTC.

The gene calls are TRBV9 and TRBJ2-2, with 8 bases fitting TRBD2. The CDR3 runs to 16 residues. V gave up 0 bases and J gave up 4 bases; unmatched junction bases: 5. Germline lookup yields CDR1 SGDLS and CDR2 YYNGEE. The CDR3 region has the DNA TGTGCCAGCAGCGTAGAGAGCGGGGGTAGCACCGGGGAGCTGTTTTTT. It is translated as CASSVESGGSTGELFF. Using reference TRBV9 and TRBJ2-2 for the parts outside the CDR3, the full variable domain is DSGVTQTPKHLITATGQRVTLRCSPRSGDLSVYWYQQSLDQGLQFLIQYYNGEERAKGNILERFSAQQFPDLHSELNLSSLELGDSALYFCASSVESGGSTGELFFGEGSRLTVL.

The V call is TRBV11-3, the J call TRBJ1-1; 10 bases match TRBD1. CDR1 and CDR2 (germline): SGHNT, YENEEA. The CDR3 has 15 residues. V dropped 1 base and J dropped 6; count of bases not matched to a gene: 5. The CDR3 reads CASSLAGQGTAEAFF. In DNA form, the CDR3 reads TGTGCCAGCAGCTTAGCGGGACAGGGGACAGCTGAAGCTTTCTTT. Drawing the rest from reference TRBV11-3 and TRBJ1-1, the complete variable domain is EAGVVQSPRYKIIEKKQPVAFWCNPISGHNTLYWYLQNLGQGPELLIRYENEEAVDDSQLPKDRFSAERLKGVDSTLKIQPAELGDSAVYLCASSLAGQGTAEAFFGQGTRLTVV.

The gene calls are TRBV15 and TRBJ2-1; the D is unclear. Germline loops: CDR1 LNHNV, CDR2 YYDKDF (reference sequence). The CDR3 is 18 residues long. Trimming took off 0 bases at V and 10 bases at J, with 25 bases between the two ends. The CDR3 DNA sequence: TGTGCCACCAGCAGAGACCCAGGTACTGTTTTGAGCATTCAGGAGCAGTTCTTC. Amino acids: CATSRDPGTVLSIQEQFF.

V and J are TRBV5-1 and TRBJ1-2, with 8 bases identical to TRBD1. Per germline, CDR1 SGHRS and CDR2 YFSETQ. This CDR3 contains 15 residues. Losses at the gene ends were 1 base for V and 4 bases for J; bases not matched to a gene: 6. The CDR3 here is CASSLNLGQAYGYTF. In DNA, the CDR3 is TGCGCCAGCAGCTTGAACCTGGGACAGGCCTATGGCTACACCTTC. Full variable domain (rest looked up from reference TRBV5-1 and TRBJ1-2): KAGVTQTPRYLIKTRGQQVTLSCSPISGHRSVSWYQQTPGQGLQFLFEYFSETQRNKGNFPGRFSGRQFSNSRSEMNVSTLELGDSALYLCASSLNLGQAYGYTFGSGTRLTVV.

This sequence joins TRBV5-5 and TRBJ1-2; unclear D gene. Trimming removed 7 bases at V and 2 bases at J, with 15 bases between. The CDR3 extends over 14 amino acids. Germline V lookup: CDR1 SGHKS, CDR2 YYEKEE (reference sequence). CDR3 sequence: CASRGPDPNYGYTF. DNA of the CDR3: TGTGCCAGCCGCGGGCCCGATCCAAACTATGGCTACACCTTC.

The rearrangement links TRBV6-1 to TRBJ2-1; maybe TRBD2 (5 bases). This CDR3 is built from 19 residues. Trimming left V 2 bases short and J 5 bases short, with 25 bases between. The V gene's germline CDR1 is MNHNS and CDR2 SASEGT. The CDR3 DNA follows: TGTGCCAGCAGTGAAAGAGGGCTAGCCGCTTGGGAACGCAACAATGAGCAGTTCTTC. Protein sequence: CASSERGLAAWERNNEQFF.

The chain joins TRBV27 to TRBJ1-6; D is uncertain. Trimming took 5 bases from V and 7 from J, leaving 9 bases between them. The V gene's germline CDR1 is MNHEY and CDR2 SMNVEV (reference sequence). This CDR3 comprises 13 residues. DNA for the CDR3: TGTGCCAGCAGTCCGGTCGGGAATTCACCCCTCCACTTT. It translates to CASSPVGNSPLHF.